This T cell receptor (beta chain) was found in a study of blood T cell repertoires in COVID-19. Across the study: The analysed material was cDNA or gDNA that came from T cells, B-cell-depleted T cells, or PBMCs.

Trimming removed 4 bases from V and 5 bases from J; junction bases left unmatched: 3. The CDR3 is 14 amino acids. Germline lookup yields CDR1 SGHRS and CDR2 YFSETQ. In the original analysis: Amplifying reference gene primers gave estimates of nucleated cell counts. The assay was immunoSEQ multiplex PCR, and TCRdb's table has in-frame clones only and misses some. V, J and clone size are taken as reported in that table, and D and trimming were inferred from the DNA itself. The table lists under 200,000 clones, roughly 71% of them singletons. The sequenced sample consisted of peripheral blood. The source is a woman over 75 with acute or convalescent COVID-19. The chain links TRBV5-1 to TRBJ2-1; 10 bases line up with TRBD1. CDR3 sequence reads: CASSAGTGDNEQFF. CDR3 DNA: TGCGCCAGCAGCGCCGGGACAGGGGACAATGAGCAGTTCTTC.